These T cell receptor beta chains were read from a single sample in a study of blood T cell repertoires in COVID-19. Repertoires were generated with immunoSEQ multiplex PCR, while TCRdb's copy carries only in-frame clones and drops some. Among around 300,000 clones listed, around 85% were seen once. The sequenced sample consisted of peripheral blood. The receptor set was obtained from a woman in her 30s who had recovered from COVID-19. Each CDR3 is given with its conserved first and last residue. D genes are given only for firm matches. Clone size is stated in some rows and not others, as once, few, many or a class when expanded.

j_call cdr3_length d_call clone_size v_call cdr3_aa cdr3_nt
TRBJ1-1 15 . . TRBV27 CASGSWGGSGTEAFF TGTGCCAGCGGATCTTGGGGGGGCTCGGGCACTGAAGCTTTCTTT
TRBJ1-6 17 . . TRBV5-4 CASSYGASSSYNSPLHF TGTGCCAGCAGCTATGGGGCCTCTAGCTCCTATAATTCACCCCTCCACTTT
TRBJ2-7 13 TRBD1 . TRBV19 CASSRTGPYEQYF TGTGCCAGTAGTAGGACAGGGCCCTACGAGCAGTACTTC
TRBJ1-5 15 . . TRBV19 CASSIGSRSNQPQHF TGTGCCAGTAGTATAGGGTCTAGGAGCAATCAGCCCCAGCATTTT
TRBJ2-1 14 TRBD2 . TRBV3-1/TRBV3-2 CASSLGTSGAQEFF TGTGCCAGCAGCCTCGGGACTAGCGGGGCTCAGGAGTTCTTC
TRBJ2-7 14 . . TRBV30 CAWSLTGSSYEQYF TGTGCCTGGAGTTTAACAGGGTCTTCCTACGAGCAGTACTTC
TRBJ1-2 14 . . TRBV7-9 CASSPTAFLYGYTF TGTGCCAGCAGCCCGACTGCCTTTCTCTATGGCTACACCTTC
TRBJ2-7 17 TRBD2 . TRBV9 CASIDAQGTSGIGEQYF TGTGCCAGCATCGACGCTCAAGGTACTAGCGGGATTGGCGAGCAGTACTTC
TRBJ2-3 14 . . TRBV10-3 CAITPGNGTDTQYF TGTGCCATCACCCCAGGGAACGGCACAGATACGCAGTATTTT
TRBJ1-6 15 . once TRBV6-1 CASSEARGFNSPLHF TGTGCCAGCAGTGAAGCGCGAGGGTTTAATTCACCCCTCCACTTT
TRBJ1-2 19 TRBD1 . TRBV5-1 CASSLGTHRGMRMGHGYTF TGCGCCAGCAGCTTGGGTACCCACAGGGGAATGCGTATGGGTCATGGCTACACCTTC
TRBJ2-7 14 TRBD2 . TRBV19 CASRTSGRAYEQYF TGTGCCAGTAGGACTAGCGGGAGGGCCTACGAGCAGTACTTC
TRBJ1-5 15 . . TRBV27 CASSSRGISNQPQHF TGTGCCAGCAGTTCTCGGGGTATTAGCAATCAGCCCCAGCATTTT
TRBJ2-2 12 TRBD1 . TRBV19 CASRQGDGELFF TGTGCCAGCCGACAGGGCGACGGGGAGCTGTTTTTT
TRBJ2-3 15 TRBD1 . TRBV5-4 CASSWKGQGTDTQYF TGTGCCAGCAGCTGGAAAGGACAGGGAACAGATACGCAGTATTTT
TRBJ1-4 16 TRBD1 . TRBV5-1 CASSLQGAPTNEKLFF TGCGCCAGCAGCTTACAGGGGGCTCCAACTAATGAAAAACTGTTTTTT
TRBJ2-7 16 TRBD1 . TRBV4-1 CASSPVRGQGSHEQYF TGCGCCAGCAGCCCAGTCAGGGGACAGGGATCCCACGAGCAGTACTTC
TRBJ1-4 16 . . TRBV28 CASSWEGGGPSEKLFF TGTGCCAGCAGTTGGGAGGGCGGGGGGCCCAGTGAAAAACTGTTTTTT
TRBJ1-1 13 TRBD1 . TRBV27 CASSFQGGTEAFF TGTGCCAGCAGTTTCCAGGGGGGCACTGAAGCTTTCTTT
TRBJ1-5 13 . once TRBV5-6 CASSQTPNQPQHF TGTGCCAGCAGTCAGACTCCTAATCAGCCCCAGCATTTT
TRBJ2-7 13 . . TRBV4-2 CASSQGARPEQYF TGTGCCAGCAGCCAAGGGGCCAGACCCGAGCAGTACTTC
TRBJ2-1 15 TRBD1 . TRBV27 CASSSGDSSYNEQFF TGTGCCAGCAGTTCAGGGGACAGCTCCTACAATGAGCAGTTCTTC
TRBJ1-2 12 . . TRBV28 CASSLPGSGYTF TGTGCCAGCAGTTTACCCGGTTCTGGCTACACCTTC
TRBJ2-7 15 TRBD1 few TRBV6-5 CASSQNRGLLGKQYF TGTGCCAGCAGTCAAAACAGGGGGTTACTTGGGAAGCAGTACTTC
TRBJ2-3 16 TRBD2 . TRBV13 CASSVLGTSVSDTQYF TGTGCCAGCAGCGTCCTCGGGACTAGCGTATCAGATACGCAGTATTTT
TRBJ1-2 18 TRBD1 . TRBV4-2 CASSLIDRAHTRNYGYTF TGTGCCAGCAGCCTCATAGACAGGGCCCACACCAGAAACTATGGCTACACCTTC
TRBJ1-2 17 . . TRBV9 CASSAGPLEQGRYGYTF TGTGCCAGCAGCGCAGGGCCCCTCGAACAGGGCAGATATGGCTACACCTTC
TRBJ2-7 17 . once TRBV5-1 CASSGGDLRDSDYEQYF TGCGCCAGCAGCGGCGGGGATCTCCGGGACAGCGACTACGAGCAGTACTTC
TRBJ2-1 12 . . TRBV19 CASRAGYNEQFF TGTGCCAGTAGGGCAGGGTACAATGAGCAGTTCTTC
TRBJ2-5 13 . . TRBV4-3 CASSQDPGLTQYF TGCGCCAGCAGCCAAGATCCAGGGTTGACCCAGTACTTC
TRBJ1-6 14 . . TRBV25-1 CASGLSGRSSPLHF TGTGCCAGCGGGCTTAGTGGCCGCTCTTCACCCCTCCACTTT
TRBJ2-7 14 . . TRBV7-8 CASSQGAPPEEQYF TGTGCCAGCAGCCAAGGGGCTCCGCCGGAAGAGCAGTACTTC
TRBJ1-1 14 . . TRBV3-1/TRBV3-2 CASSQDRLTAEAFF TGTGCCAGCAGCCAAGATAGGCTGACAGCTGAAGCTTTCTTT
TRBJ1-1 12 TRBD1 . TRBV28 CASSDRVRKAFF TGTGCCAGCAGTGACAGGGTTCGTAAGGCTTTCTTT
TRBJ1-6 18 . . TRBV19 CASRSSGGTSSYNSPLHF TGTGCCAGTAGGAGTTCGGGGGGCACTAGCTCCTATAATTCACCCCTCCACTTT
TRBJ1-1 13 TRBD1 few TRBV6-5 CASSYPQGAEAFF TGTGCCAGCAGTTACCCACAGGGGGCTGAAGCTTTCTTT
TRBJ2-7 15 TRBD2 . TRBV11-2 CASSPTAGGPYEQYF TGTGCCAGCAGCCCGACGGCGGGGGGGCCCTACGAGCAGTACTTC
TRBJ1-1 13 . once TRBV6-5 CASSRGGDTEAFF TGTGCCAGCAGCCGAGGGGGGGACACTGAAGCTTTCTTT
TRBJ2-7 14 TRBD2 . TRBV19 CASSIGLAGGEQYF TGTGCCAGTAGTATAGGACTAGCGGGAGGTGAGCAGTACTTC
TRBJ2-1 16 . . TRBV2 CASRPLFPSSYNEQFF TGTGCCAGCAGGCCCCTATTCCCGAGCTCCTACAATGAGCAGTTCTTC
TRBJ2-7 15 . few TRBV3-1/TRBV3-2 CASSQEWGLAYEQYF TGTGCCAGCAGCCAAGAGTGGGGGCTCGCCTACGAGCAGTACTTC
TRBJ1-2 14 TRBD1 . TRBV29-1 CSAEGTGQFYGYTF TGCAGCGCCGAAGGGACAGGGCAATTCTATGGCTACACCTTC
TRBJ2-5 16 TRBD2 few TRBV3-1/TRBV3-2 CASSPEGRGGKETQYF TGTGCCAGCAGCCCAGAGGGTCGGGGGGGGAAAGAGACCCAGTACTTC
TRBJ1-2 13 TRBD1 . TRBV5-1 CASSLTGDGGYTF TGCGCCAGCAGCCTGACAGGGGACGGTGGCTACACCTTC
TRBJ2-1 13 . . TRBV10-1 CASSDSSVNEQFF TGCGCCAGCAGTGATTCCTCGGTGAATGAGCAGTTCTTC
TRBJ1-1 13 . once TRBV19 CASTSQGDTEAFF TGTGCCAGTACATCGCAAGGGGACACTGAAGCTTTCTTT
TRBJ2-5 14 . . TRBV27 CASSLWPGEETQYF TGTGCCAGCAGTTTGTGGCCGGGGGAGGAGACCCAGTACTTC
TRBJ2-5 16 . . TRBV6-6 CASSPWGRGNQETQYF TGTGCCAGCAGTCCCTGGGGGCGGGGGAACCAAGAGACCCAGTACTTC
TRBJ2-1 13 . . TRBV6-4 CASSAGLLNEQFF TGTGCCAGCAGTGCAGGACTACTAAATGAGCAGTTCTTC
TRBJ1-2 16 . . TRBV4-3 CASSQVGGNTNYGYTF TGCGCCAGCAGCCAAGTGGGAGGGAATACAAACTATGGCTACACCTTC
TRBJ1-2 17 TRBD1 . TRBV2 CASSGQLGTEANYGYTF TGTGCCAGCAGCGGGCAACTCGGGACAGAAGCTAACTATGGCTACACCTTC
TRBJ1-1 15 . . TRBV7-9 CASSFEQRLNTEAFF TGTGCCAGCAGCTTCGAACAGCGGCTCAACACTGAAGCTTTCTTT
TRBJ2-7 14 . . TRBV6-5 CASSYLASSYEQYF TGTGCCAGCAGTTACTTAGCTAGCTCCTACGAGCAGTACTTC
TRBJ2-7 13 . . TRBV7-9 CASSTGLTYEQYF TGTGCCAGCAGCACGGGTCTAACGTACGAGCAGTACTTC
TRBJ1-4 12 TRBD1 . TRBV30 CACRTGDEKLFF TGTGCCTGCCGGACAGGGGATGAAAAACTGTTTTTT
TRBJ2-7 14 TRBD2 . TRBV10-3 CAISDVTSVYEQYF TGTGCCATCAGTGACGTCACTAGCGTCTACGAGCAGTACTTC
TRBJ1-4 14 TRBD1 . TRBV30 CAWNIQGINEKLFF TGTGCCTGGAACATACAGGGGATTAATGAAAAACTGTTTTTT
TRBJ1-2 12 . . TRBV2 CASSGSNYGYTF TGTGCCAGCTCAGGCAGTAACTATGGCTACACCTTC
TRBJ2-5 13 . . TRBV6-5 CASKRGEKETQYF TGTGCCAGCAAAAGGGGTGAGAAAGAGACCCAGTACTTC
TRBJ2-3 17 . . TRBV19 CASSTVEAGTYTDTQYF TGTGCCAGTAGTACGGTAGAAGCCGGGACATACACAGATACGCAGTATTTT